One sample yielded the 21 T cell receptor beta chains listed below, sequenced in a study of cytomegalovirus exposure and HLA in healthy donors. With 60 Vbeta and 13 Jbeta primers, the PCR was carried out. The assay was immunoSEQ multiplex PCR, and TCRdb's table has in-frame clones only and misses some. The profile shows approximately 88,000 clones, around 80% of them singletons. What was sequenced was PBMCs. The receptor source for this set is a young man in good health and CMV-seronegative.

In its sample, this clone was seen once. The J gene is TRBJ2-3, the V gene TRBV7-2, with 7 bases that match TRBD2. The length of the CDR3 is 13 residues. Germline V gene data show CDR1 as SGHTA and CDR2 as FQGNSA. V shed 4 bases, J shed 8 bases, and the junction held 6 bases outside the gene matches. The CDR3 sequence: CASSSSPGGTQYF. CDR3 DNA sequence: TGTGCCAGCAGCTCGTCTCCGGGGGGTACGCAGTATTTT.

V and J are TRBV5-4 and TRBJ1-2, with TRBD1 as a possible D gene (5 bases). The V end lost 3 bases, the J end lost 2 bases, and 11 bases lay between the germline ends. Germline V gene lookup returns CDR1 SGHNT and CDR2 YYREEE (reference sequence). The CDR3 has 14 residues. The CDR3, as DNA: TGTGCCAGCAGCTGGGGCGCAGAGAACTATGGCTACACCTTC. Translating it yields CASSWGAENYGYTF.

The chain uses TRBV18 and TRBJ1-2; weak D call: TRBD1 (5 bases). The CDR3 totals 14 residues. The V and J ends lost 3 bases and 4 bases respectively, with 12 bases between them. Germline-derived CDR1 and CDR2 are KGHSH and LQKENI. In nucleotides, the CDR3 is TGTGCCAGCTCACCTGGCAGAGACAGCTATGGCTACACCTTC. It is translated as CASSPGRDSYGYTF.

The rearrangement links TRBV28 to TRBJ1-6, with D unclear. Trimming shortened V by 5 bases and J by 0 bases, and 14 bases separated the two germline ends. The CDR3 length is 17 residues. Germline V gives CDR1 MDHEN, CDR2 SYDVKM. CDR3 DNA: TGTGCCAGCAGTCCAGCCTCACAGAGCTCCTATAATTCACCCCTCCACTTT. Encoded protein: CASSPASQSSYNSPLHF.

The chain couples TRBV2 to TRBJ1-5, with TRBD1 matching 8 bases. CDR1 and CDR2 from the germline V gene are SNHLY and FYNNEI. After removal of 7 bases from V and 7 bases from J, the junction contained 3 bases not matched to a gene. The CDR3 sequence is 12 residues long. The CDR3 region has the DNA TGTGCCAGCACGACAGGGGTACAGCCCCAGCATTTT. Residues: CASTTGVQPQHF.

V usage is TRBV2 and J usage is TRBJ1-5; D gene unclear. Germline loops: CDR1 SNHLY, CDR2 FYNNEI. This CDR3 has 12 amino acids. Trimming removed 6 bases from V and 4 bases from J, with 7 bases in between. CDR3 in DNA: TGTGCCAGCAGCAGGTTTAATCAGCCCCAGCATTTT. It is translated as CASSRFNQPQHF.

The chain uses TRBV30 and TRBJ1-6, with D unclear. The CDR3 sequence is 12 residues long. The germline V and J ends were trimmed by 2 bases and 7 bases, with 6 bases remaining between them. Germline assignment: CDR1 GTSNPN and CDR2 SVGIG (reference sequence). In DNA form, the CDR3 reads TGTGCCTGGAGTCTTCCGAATTCACCCCTCCACTTT. Protein: CAWSLPNSPLHF.

V and J are TRBV6-5 and TRBJ2-2; 7 nucleotides agree with TRBD2. Germline trimming cut 8 bases from V and 5 bases from J; bases unmatched to any gene: 8. The CDR3 is 14 amino acids. Germline assignment: CDR1 MNHEY and CDR2 SVGAGI. CDR3 sequence reads: CASRSGGNTGELFF. The CDR3 DNA reads TGTGCCAGCCGGTCGGGGGGAAATACCGGGGAGCTGTTTTTT.

The chain couples TRBV2 to TRBJ2-7; D might be TRBD1 (5 bases). The CDR3 has 14 residues. Germline V CDR1 and CDR2: SNHLY, FYNNEI. Trimming removed 3 bases at V and 3 bases at J, with 12 bases between. The CDR3 nucleotides are TGTGCCAGCAGTGACCAGGGCCCCCTCTACGAGCAGTACTTC. Protein sequence: CASSDQGPLYEQYF. The full variable domain, its missing parts supplied by reference TRBV2 and TRBJ2-7, is EPEVTQTPSHQVTQMGQEVILRCVPISNHLYFYWYRQILGQKVEFLVSFYNNEISEKSEIFDDQFSVERPDGSNFTLKIRSTKLEDSAMYFCASSDQGPLYEQYFGPGTRLTVT.

The V call is TRBV27, the J call TRBJ1-2; 7 bases line up with TRBD1. Germline V CDR1 and CDR2: MNHEY, SMNVEV (reference sequence). The J segment lost 13 bases and the V segment lost 3 bases, leaving 23 bases of the junction unmatched. The CDR3 is 17 amino acids. The CDR3 sequence is CASSFHSGQPSTPGFTF. The DNA of the CDR3 is TGTGCCAGCAGTTTTCACTCGGGACAGCCAAGCACCCCCGGTTTCACCTTC.

The chain carries TRBV18 and TRBJ1-2; D uncertain. Trimming stripped 0 bases from V and 3 bases from J, with 8 bases between. CDR1 and CDR2 (germline): KGHSH, LQKENI. The CDR3 loop spans 14 amino acids. CDR3 bases: TGTGCCAGCTCACCACCATTGGCGGACTATGGCTACACCTTC. Protein: CASSPPLADYGYTF.

This clone has a handful of counts. The V gene is TRBV6-5, the J gene TRBJ2-1; possible D gene TRBD1, 6 bases. V was pared by 7 bases and J by 7 bases, with 20 bases between. There are 15 residues in the CDR3. CDR1 MNHEY and CDR2 SVGAGI come from the germline V gene. The CDR3 DNA sequence: TGTGCCAGCAACGCAGGGGAACCCTTTCGGAATGAGCAGTTCTTC. Protein: CASNAGEPFRNEQFF.

The V gene is TRBV27, the J gene TRBJ1-1; D remains ambiguous. Germline V gene sequence: CDR1 MNHEY, CDR2 SMNVEV (reference sequence). This CDR3 has 14 amino acids. V was pared by 3 bases and J by 2 bases, with 10 bases between. CDR3 residues: CASSFRTVNTEAFF. The CDR3, as DNA: TGTGCCAGCAGTTTCCGTACAGTTAACACTGAAGCTTTCTTT.

The rearrangement joins TRBV2 to TRBJ2-3, with 9 nucleotides matching TRBD2. The CDR3 covers 16 residues. V lost 5 bases to trimming and J lost 1 base; unmatched junction nucleotides: 7. The germline V gene encodes CDR1 SNHLY and CDR2 FYNNEI. The CDR3 coding sequence is TGTGCCAGCAGTTACGGGTCTAGCGGGGGCACAGATACGCAGTATTTT. Translated: CASSYGSSGGTDTQYF.

The chain has TRBV5-1 and TRBJ2-5; D perhaps matches TRBD1 (6 bases). Germline CDR1 is SGHRS and CDR2 is YFSETQ. The CDR3 is 14 amino acids. V was pared by 1 base and J by 1 base, with 8 bases between. The CDR3 loop reads CASSLTGIQETQYF. The CDR3 bases are TGCGCCAGCAGCTTGACAGGGATCCAAGAGACCCAGTACTTC.

V is TRBV6-5 and J is TRBJ2-7; 7 nucleotides line up with TRBD2. V shed 7 bases and J 0 bases; nucleotides not matched to a gene: 6. The CDR3 has 14 residues. The germline V gene has CDR1 MNHEY and CDR2 SVGAGI. CDR3 region: CASKGGGSSYEQYF. The DNA for the CDR3 is TGTGCCAGCAAGGGCGGGGGTAGCTCCTACGAGCAGTACTTC.

The chain links TRBV5-1 to TRBJ2-5; TRBD1 agrees at 7 bases. The tail of the sequence fits TRBJ2-7 better, so the J call may be wrong. This CDR3 region has 14 residues. Germline lookup yields CDR1 SGHRS and CDR2 YFSETQ. This CDR3 is CASSLEGAFYEQYF. The CDR3 nucleotides read TGCGCCAGCAGCTTGGAGGGGGCATTTTACGAGCAGTACTTC.

The CDR3 loop is CASTQDRNTEAFF. In DNA, the CDR3 is TGTGCCAGTACCCAGGACAGAAACACTGAAGCTTTCTTT. This chain joins TRBV19 and TRBJ1-1; weak D call: TRBD1 (6 bases). V gave up 7 bases and J gave up 2 bases, with 11 bases separating them. The CDR3 extends over 13 amino acids. Germline loops: CDR1 LNHDA, CDR2 SQIVND (reference sequence).

This clone was picked up one time. CDR3: CASSYSGSRAYEQYF. CDR3 nucleotide sequence: TGTGCCAGCAGTTACTCGGGGAGTAGGGCCTACGAGCAGTACTTC. The chain links TRBV6-5 to TRBJ2-7; perhaps TRBD2 as D (5 bases). The germline V gene encodes CDR1 MNHEY and CDR2 SVGAGI. V was cut by 0 bases and J by 2 bases, with 11 bases left in between. This CDR3 comprises 15 residues.

The chain employs TRBV4-1 and TRBJ1-3; D is unclear. The ends were cut back, 1 base at V and 0 bases at J, with 7 bases in the middle. CDR3 length: 15 residues. Germline CDR1 is MGHRA and CDR2 is YSYEKL. CDR3 DNA sequence: TGCGCCAGCAGCCAAGGGCGGGGCTCTGGAAACACCATATATTTT. Its translation is CASSQGRGSGNTIYF.

The chain is built from TRBV7-8 and TRBJ1-4; TRBD1 agrees at 7 bases. Germline V gene data show CDR1 as SGHVS and CDR2 as FQNEAQ. This CDR3 region has 16 residues. The J segment lost 3 bases and the V segment lost 2 bases, leaving 6 bases of the junction unmatched. The CDR3 loop is CASSLRQGVANEKLFF. The CDR3 nucleotides read TGTGCCAGCAGCTTAAGACAGGGAGTAGCTAATGAAAAACTGTTTTTT.